These 22 T cell receptor beta chains came from one sample sequenced in a study of regulatory T cells in long-lasting Graves disease. Arm-PCR of CDR3 regions and iRepertoire HTBI primers were used to build TCR beta libraries. TCRdb used MiXCR to reprocess the multiplex PCR reads, holding one entry per CDR3 protein. The table records about 330,000 distinct CDR3 sequences, around 15% of them present only once. The time point here: newly diagnosed GD, antithyroid drugs for less than 3 months. RNA isolated from PBMCs was used to make the TCR library. The sample was also reused in another study, on T cells in Graves' hyperthyroidism and ophthalmopathy.

Sample: peripheral blood mononuclear cells (PBMCs), taken at new diagnosis, from a patient treated with antithyroid drugs. These TCRs come from a woman in her late teens or twenties with Graves disease.

This clonotype was recorded at least ten times. The chain has TRBV29-1 and TRBJ2-1; 9 positions match TRBD2. Germline lookup yields CDR1 SQVTM and CDR2 ANQGSEA. The trim removed 6 bases at V and 9 bases at J, leaving 12 bases unmatched. This CDR3 contains 14 residues. The CDR3 coding sequence is TGCAGCGTCGATCTTGCGGCACTAGCGGGTGAGCAGTTCTTC. It is translated as CSVDLAALAGEQFF.

This clonotype was recorded many times. The V gene is TRBV2, the J gene TRBJ1-1, with D unclear. Trimming removed 2 bases from V and 7 bases from J, with 11 bases in between. CDR1 and CDR2 (germline): SNHLY, FYNNEI. This CDR3 comprises 13 residues. CDR3 nucleotide sequence: TGTGCCAGCAGTGAAACGTCGGGTGGTGAAGCTTTCTTT. Translated: CASSETSGGEAFF. Filled out from reference TRBV2 and TRBJ1-1, the complete variable domain reads EPEVTQTPSHQVTQMGQEVILRCVPISNHLYFYWYRQILGQKVEFLVSFYNNEISEKSEIFDDQFSVERPDGSNFTLKIRSTKLEDSAMYFCASSETSGGEAFFGQGTRLTVV.

For this clonotype: Germline and junction disagree at one end, which may indicate a read error. The chain joins TRBV6-1 to TRBJ2-7; 9 bases map to TRBD1. Germline CDR1 MNHNS, CDR2 SASEGT. This CDR3 is built from 13 residues. The CDR3 bases are TGCGCCAGCAGTGACAGGGGGTCCTACGAGCAGTACTTC. It specifies CASSDRGSYEQYF.

In this sample, this clonotype turned up many times. The chain uses TRBV20-1 and TRBJ1-1; D not resolved. The CDR3 runs to 14 residues. Trimming cost V 6 bases and J 2 bases, with 16 bases left between them. Germline-derived CDR1 and CDR2 are DFQATT and SNEGSKA (reference sequence). CDR3 sequence (DNA): TGCAGTGCCCGCTCGGGAGGCCGCAACACTGAAGCTTTCTTT. This sequence encodes CSARSGGRNTEAFF.

This clonotype was counted at least ten times. The chain joins TRBV20-1 to TRBJ2-2; 12 positions match TRBD2. The CDR3 has 18 amino acids. Trimming removed 3 bases from V and 6 bases from J; junction bases left unmatched: 14. Per germline, CDR1 DFQATT and CDR2 SNEGSKA (reference sequence). CDR3 loop: CSASGLAGGVQTPGELFF. The CDR3 DNA reads as TGCAGTGCTAGTGGTCTAGCGGGGGGGGTCCAAACCCCCGGGGAGCTGTTTTTT.

The chain employs TRBV6-2 or TRBV6-3 and TRBJ2-7; 7 bases map to TRBD1. Germline CDR1 reads MNHEY; CDR2 reads SVGEGT. With V trimmed by 7 bases and J by 4 bases, 10 bases remained unmatched. The CDR3 sequence is 14 residues long. The CDR3 spells CASTWDSGTYEQYF. As DNA, the CDR3 is TGTGCCAGCACCTGGGACAGTGGAACGTACGAGCAGTACTTC.

The chain is built from TRBV10-3 and TRBJ1-2, with D possibly matching TRBD1 (6 bases). The germline CDR1 and CDR2 sequences are ENHRY and SYGVKD. The CDR3 is made up of 12 amino acids. The CDR3, as DNA: TGTGTATCACGGGGGCCGGATTATGGCTACACCTTC. It codes for CVSRGPDYGYTF.

This clonotype was picked up a small number of times. The chain links TRBV3-1 to TRBJ2-6; TRBD1 aligns across 11 bases. The CDR3 is 20 amino acids. After removal of 0 bases from V and 5 bases from J, the junction contained 12 bases not matched to a gene. Germline V gives CDR1 LGHDT, CDR2 YNNKEL (reference sequence). CDR3 DNA sequence: TGTGCCAGCAGCCAAGATGCCGGGACAGGGGGGGCCTTTCGGGCCAACGTCCTGACTTTC. Translated, it gives CASSQDAGTGGAFRANVLTF. Variable domain in full (rest from reference TRBV3-1 and TRBJ2-6): DTAVSQTPKYLVTQMGNDKSIKCEQNLGHDTMYWYKQDSKKFLKIMFSYNNKELIINETVPNRFSPKSPDKAHLNLHINSLELGDSAVYFCASSQDAGTGGAFRANVLTFGAGSRLTVL.

The chain links TRBV6-2 or TRBV6-3 to TRBJ2-7, with 12 nucleotides matching TRBD2. The germline V gene encodes CDR1 MNHEY and CDR2 SVGEGT. The CDR3 is 17 amino acids. Losses at the gene ends were 2 bases for V and 6 bases for J; bases not matched to a gene: 11. CDR3: CASSYVRLAGGPAEQYF. For the CDR3, the DNA is TGTGCCAGCAGTTACGTGCGGCTAGCGGGAGGGCCAGCCGAGCAGTACTTC.

This clonotype was seen a few times. The genes are TRBV10-3 and TRBJ2-5; 10 nucleotides line up with TRBD1. Germline V gene data show CDR1 as ENHRY and CDR2 as SYGVKD. Trimming cost V 6 bases and J 4 bases; bases outside gene matches: 8. This CDR3 is 15 amino acids long. This CDR3 reads CAISSGTGVRETQYF. For the CDR3, the DNA is TGTGCCATCAGCTCCGGGACAGGGGTTCGAGAGACCCAGTACTTC.

This clonotype was counted at least ten times. The rearrangement uses TRBV28 and TRBJ1-3; 7 bases fit TRBD1. The V segment lost 6 bases and the J segment 2 bases; nucleotides outside the gene matches: 4. The CDR3 covers 14 residues. CDR1 is MDHEN, CDR2 SYDVKM, per germline. The CDR3 DNA sequence: TGTGCCAGCAGAGCAGGGGGAGCTGGAAACACCATATATTTT. The encoded protein is CASRAGGAGNTIYF.

In this sample, this clonotype turned up many times. The rearrangement joins TRBV7-2 to TRBJ2-2, with 11 bases lining up with TRBD2. The CDR3 covers 17 residues. Germline assignment: CDR1 SGHTA and CDR2 FQGNSA. V was clipped by 4 bases and J by 6 bases; unmatched bases: 10. The CDR3 protein is CASSSGRLAGYAGELFF. CDR3 sequence (DNA): TGTGCCAGCAGCTCAGGTCGACTAGCGGGATATGCCGGGGAGCTGTTTTTT.

This clonotype was recorded many times. The chain links TRBV3-1 to TRBJ2-1; no definite D call. Germline assignment: CDR1 LGHDT and CDR2 YNNKEL (reference sequence). Deletions cut 3 bases from V and 11 bases from J, with 11 bases between. The CDR3 consists of 12 residues. Here the CDR3 DNA reads TGTGCCAGCAGCCAGTTTTCGGACCAGCAGTTCTTC. Translation gives CASSQFSDQQFF.

Ten or more counts support this clonotype. J is TRBJ2-5 and V is TRBV11-3; tentatively, D is TRBD2 (5 bases). The CDR3 covers 14 residues. V shed 5 bases and J shed 4 bases, with 14 bases lying between them. Germline V gene sequence: CDR1 SGHNT, CDR2 YENEEA. Here the CDR3 reads CASSPTRGGETQYF. In nucleotides, the CDR3 is TGTGCCAGCAGCCCTACTAGAGGCGGAGAGACCCAGTACTTC.

This clonotype was counted between two and nine times. The chain has TRBV9 and TRBJ2-3; 10 bases are shared with TRBD2. J gave up 1 base and V 0 bases, and 2 bases lay outside the gene matches. CDR3 size: 16 residues. Germline V gene lookup returns CDR1 SGDLS and CDR2 YYNGEE. CDR3 nucleotides: TGTGCCAGCAGCGTAGGTGGGACTAGCGGCACAGATACGCAGTATTTT. This codes for CASSVGGTSGTDTQYF.

With respect to this clonotype: A far larger clone is off by one base, so a read error is likely. The chain employs TRBV12-3 or TRBV12-4 and TRBJ2-7; 7 nucleotides agree with TRBD1. The trim removed 0 bases at V and 7 bases at J, leaving 12 bases unmatched. The CDR3 sequence is 16 residues long. The CDR3 loop is CASSLAQGERYNEQYF. In DNA, the CDR3 is TGTGCCAGCAGTTTAGCGCAGGGGGAACGATACAATGAGCAGTACTTC.

This chain joins TRBV10-1 and TRBJ1-5; tentative D call: TRBD1 (6 bases). The germline CDR1 and CDR2 sequences are WNHNN and SYGVQD (reference sequence). The V gene lost 8 bases and the J gene lost 8 bases, with 13 bases spanning the gap. The CDR3 is made up of 12 amino acids. DNA of the CDR3: TGCGCCAGCGTGGACAGATCTAAGCCCCAGCATTTT. Translation: CASVDRSKPQHF.

This clonotype has a count of ten or more. The chain carries TRBV6-2 or TRBV6-3 and TRBJ2-2; D ambiguous. There are 15 residues in the CDR3. CDR1 and CDR2 (germline): MNHEY, SVGEGT. Trimming cost V 0 bases and J 4 bases, with 9 bases left between them. The CDR3, as DNA: TGTGCCAGCAGTTACTCGAACGTCCGCACCGGGGAGCTGTTTTTT. The encoded protein is CASSYSNVRTGELFF.

This clonotype was picked up many times. This chain connects TRBV9 to TRBJ2-7; no clear D gene. The CDR3 runs 14 residues. V lost 0 bases and J lost 0, with 7 bases in between. Germline lookup yields CDR1 SGDLS and CDR2 YYNGEE. CDR3 DNA: TGTGCCAGCAGCGTAGGCGTGAGCTCCTACGAGCAGTACTTC. Translation gives CASSVGVSSYEQYF. Full variable domain (rest looked up from reference TRBV9 and TRBJ2-7): DSGVTQTPKHLITATGQRVTLRCSPRSGDLSVYWYQQSLDQGLQFLIQYYNGEERAKGNILERFSAQQFPDLHSELNLSSLELGDSALYFCASSVGVSSYEQYFGPGTRLTVT.

This clonotype has a count of ten or more. This chain joins TRBV11-2 and TRBJ1-6, with D possibly matching TRBD1 (5 bases). The CDR3 spans 15 residues. Deletions cut 5 bases from V and 2 bases from J, with 10 bases between. Germline loops: CDR1 SGHAT, CDR2 FQNNGV. The CDR3 loop reads CASSPDSAYNSPLHF. DNA for the CDR3: TGTGCCAGCAGCCCCGACAGCGCCTATAATTCACCCCTCCACTTT.

This clonotype was observed many times. V usage is TRBV30 and J usage is TRBJ2-7; D is unclear. V lost 1 base and J lost 1, with 14 bases in between. The CDR3 runs to 15 residues. Germline V gives CDR1 GTSNPN, CDR2 SVGIG (reference sequence). The CDR3: CAWSAPPGGSYEQYF. CDR3 DNA: TGTGCCTGGAGTGCCCCTCCCGGCGGATCCTACGAGCAGTACTTC.

This clonotype showed up many times. The rearrangement joins TRBV27 to TRBJ1-1, with TRBD1 identical over 7 bases. The CDR3 runs to 14 residues. Germline CDR1 and CDR2: MNHEY and SMNVEV (reference sequence). V lost 6 bases, J lost 1 base, and 5 bases stayed unmatched. The CDR3 spells CASRAGQWNTEAFF. The CDR3 region has the DNA TGTGCCAGCAGGGCGGGACAGTGGAACACTGAAGCTTTCTTT.